The clone carrying this TCR beta chain is a singleton in its sample. Antigen: not known. TCRdb independently ran MiXCR on the reads; one entry per CDR3 protein. The sample contains hundreds of thousands of distinct CDR3 sequences, 32% of which appear only once. This entry comes from a study of T cell repertoires in cytomegalovirus infection. As for the study in general: Recently identified HLA-C-restricted and well-studied HLA-B-restricted CMV epitopes were used. A matching HLA type, together with CMV infection, was signaled by public TCR beta signatures.

Findings and limits, study-wide: CMV-specific HLA-C-restricted TCR beta clonotypes dominated the ex vivo response. Carriers of CMV plus the relevant HLA were identified by cumulative public TCR beta family frequency.

V was clipped by 6 bases and J by 2 bases, with 14 bases between them. The CDR3 has 15 amino acids. Per the germline V gene, CDR1 is ENHRY and CDR2 is SYGVKD. V gene TRBV10-3 combines with J gene TRBJ2-1; a weak D match, TRBD2 (7 bases). Here the sequenced sample was cultured CD8+ T cells from PBMCs, taken from culture after CMV antigen stimulation. The sequence came from a human donor in good health (CMV status not recorded). Some clones in this sample may be carry-over from other donors' samples. The CDR3 DNA reads as TGTGCCATCAGAGACGTCGGGGGGCCCTACAATGAGCAGTTCTTC. Translated, it gives CAIRDVGGPYNEQFF.